The TCR beta chain under discussion was sequenced for a study of shared clonotypes between healthy human individuals. This CDR3 has 14 amino acids. The germline V gene has CDR1 SEHNR and CDR2 FQNEAQ (reference sequence). V was pared by 2 bases and J by 1 base, with 8 bases between. TCRdb's copy holds only in-frame clones and misses some; the assay was immunoSEQ multiplex PCR. The table includes millions of clones, roughly 92% detected once. On this clone: Other DNA sequences in this specimen translate into the identical CDR3.

This TCR was recovered from a young man in good health. The chain recombines TRBV7-9 with TRBJ1-1; perhaps TRBD1 as D (5 bases). Sequencing input: naive CD4+ T cells sorted from blood. The subset here: CD45RA+ positively selected. CDR3 amino acids: CASSLSGANTEAFF. The CDR3 bases are TGTGCCAGCAGCTTATCCGGGGCGAACACTGAAGCTTTCTTT. Looking up the rest from reference TRBV7-9 and TRBJ1-1 gives the full variable domain: DTGVSQNPRHKITKRGQNVTFRCDPISEHNRLYWYRQTLGQGPEFLTYFQNEAQLEKSRLLSDRFSAERPKGSFSTLEIQRTEQGDSAMYLCASSLSGANTEAFFGQGTRLTVV.